This T cell receptor (beta chain) stems from a study of molecular identifiers for immune sequencing clone quantification. Germline V gene sequence: CDR1 MNHEY, CDR2 SMNVEV (reference sequence). V lost 3 bases to trimming and J lost 3 bases, with 18 bases between them. CDR3 length: 16 residues. Findings and caveats of the study: In naive cells, clones above 20 RNA copies held under 1% of molecules, whereas in effector cells they held over 99%. Detection of one spiked Jurkat cell's TCR RNA reportedly worked in one million naive cells.

In the sort, naive CD8 T cells were defined as CD8+CD4-CCR7+CD45RA+. As concerns this clonotype: What it recognizes is unknown.

Bulk libraries came from a prior protocol with listed TCR primers. One entry per CDR3 protein, called by TCRdb with MiXCR from the PCR reads. The data hold about 640,000 distinct CDR3 sequences, with just under 20% observed a single time. The chain carries TRBV27 and TRBJ2-7; TRBD1 might be the D (5 bases). The sequence came from a human donor in good health. Some libraries in this study had Jurkat cell RNA spiked in. What was sequenced was naive CD8+ T cells from blood, with Jurkat cell RNA spiked in. Indicated subset: FACS-sorted CD8+CD4-CCR7+CD45RA+ naive T cells. For the CDR3, the DNA is TGTGCCAGCAGTTTCGGCAGGGCCCTAGGGATCTACGAGCAGTACTTC. Amino acid sequence: CASSFGRALGIYEQYF.